This T cell receptor beta chain was documented in a study of monozygotic twins with inflammatory bowel disease. TCRdb reanalyzed the 5' RACE reads and collapses them to one entry per CDR3 protein, without DNA. Its table lists some 450,000 distinct CDR3 sequences. The CDR3 is 15 amino acids. Germline assignment: CDR1 MNHEY and CDR2 SVGAGI. The V and J genes are TRBV6-5 and TRBJ1-2; TCRdb gives TRBD1 as the D gene, but with no DNA this cannot be confirmed. This clonotype originated in a human donor with ulcerative colitis or Crohn's disease, or a healthy co-twin of an affected twin (not recorded which). Material for sequencing was blood. CDR3: CASSYLGTAGYGYTF.